Described below is a single T cell receptor (beta chain) sequence and its context. The antigen remains unidentified. This CDR3 comprises 15 residues. The germline CDR1 and CDR2 sequences are MNHEY and SVGAGI. V was pared by 6 bases and J by 0 bases, with 15 bases between. The entry originates in a study of OX40 agonist ivuxolimab in advanced cancers. Overall study context: Patients got intravenous ivuxolimab at 0.01 to 10 mg/kg every 2 weeks. Dose-escalation patients had hepatocellular carcinoma, melanoma, renal cell or head and neck cancer. With a range of about 23 to 90, age averaged about 58 years, and more than 75% were male. Study-wide findings and caveats: Clonal expansion was seen in CD4+ and CD8+ blood T cells by week 6 at 0.1 to 3.0 mg/kg.

Sequenced by immunoSEQ multiplex PCR; TCRdb stores in-frame clones only, minus some. In the table there are approximately 70,000 clones, about 88% of which are singletons. The source is an adult with an advanced solid tumor such as melanoma, head and neck, liver or kidney cancer. This specimen consisted of CD4+ or CD8+ T cells sorted from blood, obtained in a trial of the OX40 agonist ivuxolimab. This rearrangement joins TRBV6-5 to TRBJ2-7; perhaps D is TRBD1 or TRBD2 (7 bases each). CDR3 protein: CASRAGQRFSYEQYF. The CDR3, as DNA: TGTGCCAGCAGAGCGGGACAGAGATTCTCCTACGAGCAGTACTTC.